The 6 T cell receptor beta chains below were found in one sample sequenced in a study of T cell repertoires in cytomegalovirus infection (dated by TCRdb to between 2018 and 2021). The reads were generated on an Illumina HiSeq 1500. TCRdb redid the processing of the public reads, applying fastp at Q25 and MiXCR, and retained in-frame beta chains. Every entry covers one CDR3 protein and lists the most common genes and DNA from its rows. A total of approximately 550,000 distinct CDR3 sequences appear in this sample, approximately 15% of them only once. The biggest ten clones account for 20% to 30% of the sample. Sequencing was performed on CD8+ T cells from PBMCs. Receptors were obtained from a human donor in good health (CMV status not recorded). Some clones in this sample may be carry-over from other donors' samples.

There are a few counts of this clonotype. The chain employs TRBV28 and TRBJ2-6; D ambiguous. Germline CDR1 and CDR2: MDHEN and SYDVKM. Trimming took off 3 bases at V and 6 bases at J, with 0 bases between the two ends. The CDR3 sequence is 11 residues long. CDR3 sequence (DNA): TGTGCCAGCAGTTTGGCCAACGTCCTGACTTTC. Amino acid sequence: CASSLANVLTF.

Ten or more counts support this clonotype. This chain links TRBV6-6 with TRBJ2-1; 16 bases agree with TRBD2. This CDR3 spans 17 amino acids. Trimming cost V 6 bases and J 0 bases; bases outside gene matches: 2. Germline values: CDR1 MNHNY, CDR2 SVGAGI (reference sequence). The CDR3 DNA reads TGTGCCAGCAGGGGGACTAGCGGGGGGGGCTCCTACAATGAGCAGTTCTTC. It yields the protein CASRGTSGGGSYNEQFF.

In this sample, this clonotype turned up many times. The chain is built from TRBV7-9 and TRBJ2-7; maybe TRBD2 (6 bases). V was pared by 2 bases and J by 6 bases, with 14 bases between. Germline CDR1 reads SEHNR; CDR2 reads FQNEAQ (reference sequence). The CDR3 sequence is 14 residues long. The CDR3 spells CASSLTSGGSEQYF. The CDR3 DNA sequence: TGTGCCAGCAGCTTAACGTCCGGGGGAAGCGAGCAGTACTTC.

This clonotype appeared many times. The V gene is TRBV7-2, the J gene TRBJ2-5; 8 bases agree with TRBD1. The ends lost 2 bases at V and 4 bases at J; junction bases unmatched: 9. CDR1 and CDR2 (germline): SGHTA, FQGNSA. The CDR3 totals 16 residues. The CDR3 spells CASSLTQSRGPETQYF. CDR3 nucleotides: TGTGCCAGCAGCTTAACTCAATCCAGGGGGCCAGAGACCCAGTACTTC.

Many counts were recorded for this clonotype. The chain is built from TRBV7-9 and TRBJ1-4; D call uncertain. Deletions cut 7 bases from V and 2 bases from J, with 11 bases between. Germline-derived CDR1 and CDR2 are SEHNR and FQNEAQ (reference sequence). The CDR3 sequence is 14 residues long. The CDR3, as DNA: TGTGCCAGCACCCCGGGATCCACTAATGAAAAACTGTTTTTT. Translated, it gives CASTPGSTNEKLFF. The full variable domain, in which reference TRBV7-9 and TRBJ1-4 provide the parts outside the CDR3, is DTGVSQNPRHKITKRGQNVTFRCDPISEHNRLYWYRQTLGQGPEFLTYFQNEAQLEKSRLLSDRFSAERPKGSFSTLEIQRTEQGDSAMYLCASTPGSTNEKLFFGSGTQLSVL.

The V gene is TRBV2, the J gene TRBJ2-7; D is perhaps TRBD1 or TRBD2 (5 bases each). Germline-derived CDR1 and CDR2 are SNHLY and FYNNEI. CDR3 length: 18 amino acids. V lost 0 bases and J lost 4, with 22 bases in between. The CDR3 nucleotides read TGTGCCAGCAGTGAAGCACGAGGCGGGTTGGGGGTTGCTTACGAGCAGTACTTC. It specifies CASSEARGGLGVAYEQYF.